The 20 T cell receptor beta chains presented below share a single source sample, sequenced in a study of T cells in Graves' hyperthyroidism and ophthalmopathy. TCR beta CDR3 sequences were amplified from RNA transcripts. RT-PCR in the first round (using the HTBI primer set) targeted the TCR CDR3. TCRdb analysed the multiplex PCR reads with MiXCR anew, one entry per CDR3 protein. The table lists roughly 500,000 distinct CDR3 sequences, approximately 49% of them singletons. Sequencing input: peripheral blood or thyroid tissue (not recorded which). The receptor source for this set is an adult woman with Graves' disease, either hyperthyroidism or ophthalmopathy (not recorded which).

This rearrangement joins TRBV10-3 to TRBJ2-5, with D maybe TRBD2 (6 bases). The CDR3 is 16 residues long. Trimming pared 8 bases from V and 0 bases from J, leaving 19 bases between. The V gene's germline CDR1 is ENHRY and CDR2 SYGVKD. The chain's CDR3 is CAIRDPAGGYQETQYF. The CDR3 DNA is TGTGCCATCCGGGACCCGGCCGGGGGATACCAAGAGACCCAGTACTTC.

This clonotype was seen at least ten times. CDR3 in amino acids: CASSLGVGQPQETQYF. Here the CDR3 DNA reads TGTGCCAGCAGCTTAGGCGTAGGACAGCCCCAAGAGACCCAGTACTTC. The chain couples TRBV7-2 to TRBJ2-5; D is possibly TRBD1 (6 bases). Deletions cut 1 base from V and 1 base from J, with 13 bases between. Germline lookup yields CDR1 SGHTA and CDR2 FQGNSA. The CDR3 has 16 amino acids.

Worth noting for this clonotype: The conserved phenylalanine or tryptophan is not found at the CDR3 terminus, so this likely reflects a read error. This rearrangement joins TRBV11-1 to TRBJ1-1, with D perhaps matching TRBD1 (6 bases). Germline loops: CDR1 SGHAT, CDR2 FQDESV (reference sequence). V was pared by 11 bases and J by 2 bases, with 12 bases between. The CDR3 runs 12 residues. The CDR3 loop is CAWDKGNTEAFS. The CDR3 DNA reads TGTGCCTGGGACAAGGGTAACACTGAAGCTTTCTCT.

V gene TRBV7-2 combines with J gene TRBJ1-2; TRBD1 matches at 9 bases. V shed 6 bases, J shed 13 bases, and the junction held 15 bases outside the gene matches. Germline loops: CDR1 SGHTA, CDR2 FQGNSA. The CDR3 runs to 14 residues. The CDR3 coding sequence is TGTGCCAGCAGTTCAACAGGGGGACAGGGCGGGTCCACCTTC. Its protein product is CASSSTGGQGGSTF.

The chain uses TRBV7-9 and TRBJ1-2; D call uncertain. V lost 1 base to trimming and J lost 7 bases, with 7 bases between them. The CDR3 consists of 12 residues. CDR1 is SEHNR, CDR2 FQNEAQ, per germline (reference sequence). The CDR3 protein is CASSLESFGYTF. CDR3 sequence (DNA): TGTGCCAGCAGCTTAGAGTCTTTTGGCTACACCTTC.

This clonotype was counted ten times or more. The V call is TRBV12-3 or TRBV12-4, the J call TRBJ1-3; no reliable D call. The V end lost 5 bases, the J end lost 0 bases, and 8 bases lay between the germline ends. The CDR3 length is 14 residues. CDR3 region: CASSGWGSGNTIYF. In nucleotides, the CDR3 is TGTGCCAGCAGTGGATGGGGCTCTGGAAACACCATATATTTT.

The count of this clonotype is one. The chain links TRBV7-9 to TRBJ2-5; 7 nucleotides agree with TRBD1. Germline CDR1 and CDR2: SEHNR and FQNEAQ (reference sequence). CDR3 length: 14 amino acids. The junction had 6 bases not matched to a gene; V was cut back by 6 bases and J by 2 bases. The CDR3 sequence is CASSIPGQQETQYF. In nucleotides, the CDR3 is TGTGCCAGCAGTATACCGGGACAGCAAGAGACCCAGTACTTC.

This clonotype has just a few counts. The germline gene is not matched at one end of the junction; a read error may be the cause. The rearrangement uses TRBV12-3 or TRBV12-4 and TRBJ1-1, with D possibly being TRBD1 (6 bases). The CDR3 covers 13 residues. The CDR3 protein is CASSRTVNTEASF. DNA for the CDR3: TGTGCCAGCAGCCGGACAGTGAACACTGAAGCTTCCTTT.

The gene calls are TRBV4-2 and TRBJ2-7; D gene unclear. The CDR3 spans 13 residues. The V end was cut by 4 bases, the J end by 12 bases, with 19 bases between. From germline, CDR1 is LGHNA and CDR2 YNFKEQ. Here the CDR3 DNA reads TGTGCCAGCAGCCTACCCCTCCGTGACCAGACGTACTTC. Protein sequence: CASSLPLRDQTYF.

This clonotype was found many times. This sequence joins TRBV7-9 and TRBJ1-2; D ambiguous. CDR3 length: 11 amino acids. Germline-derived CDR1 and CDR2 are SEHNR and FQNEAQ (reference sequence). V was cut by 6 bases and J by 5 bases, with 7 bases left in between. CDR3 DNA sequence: TGTGCCAGCAGAAACGAATATGGCTACACCTTC. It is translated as CASRNEYGYTF.

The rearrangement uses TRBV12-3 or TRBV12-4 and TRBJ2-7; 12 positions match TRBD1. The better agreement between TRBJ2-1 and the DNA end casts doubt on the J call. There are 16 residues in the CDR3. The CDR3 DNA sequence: TGTGCTAGTGCTCTACTCGGGACAGGGGGCATAGGGGAGCAGTTCTTC. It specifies CASALLGTGGIGEQFF.

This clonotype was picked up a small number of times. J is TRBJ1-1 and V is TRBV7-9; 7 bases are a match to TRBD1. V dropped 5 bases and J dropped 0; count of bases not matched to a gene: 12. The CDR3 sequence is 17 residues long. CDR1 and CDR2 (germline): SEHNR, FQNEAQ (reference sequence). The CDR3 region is CASSEGTAGPMNTEAFF. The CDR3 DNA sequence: TGTGCCAGCAGCGAGGGGACAGCAGGACCCATGAACACTGAAGCTTTCTTT.

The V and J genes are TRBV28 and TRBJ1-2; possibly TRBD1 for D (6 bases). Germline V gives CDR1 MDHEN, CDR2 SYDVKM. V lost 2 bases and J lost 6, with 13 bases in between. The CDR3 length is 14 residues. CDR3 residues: CASSLGSGVHGYTF. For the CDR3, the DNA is TGTGCCAGCAGTTTAGGGTCAGGGGTGCATGGCTACACCTTC.

CDR3 coding DNA: TGTGCCAGCAGTGTAATCGAGGGACTAGCTACCTACGAGCAGTACTTC. This encodes CASSVIEGLATYEQYF. J is TRBJ2-7 and V is TRBV7-9; 9 bases line up with TRBD2. The CDR3 runs 16 residues. V lost 6 bases, J lost 2 bases, and 11 bases stayed unmatched. CDR1 SEHNR and CDR2 FQNEAQ come from the germline V gene (reference sequence).

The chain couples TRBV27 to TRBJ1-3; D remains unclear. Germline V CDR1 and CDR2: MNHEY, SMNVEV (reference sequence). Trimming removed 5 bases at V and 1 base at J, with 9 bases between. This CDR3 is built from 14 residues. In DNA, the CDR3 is TGTGCCAGCAGTCCAGGTCATTCTGGAAACACCATATATTTT. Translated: CASSPGHSGNTIYF.

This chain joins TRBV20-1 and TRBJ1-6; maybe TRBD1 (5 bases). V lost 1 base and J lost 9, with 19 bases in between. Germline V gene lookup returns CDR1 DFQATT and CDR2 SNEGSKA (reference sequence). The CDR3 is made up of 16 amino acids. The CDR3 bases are TGCAGTGCTAGAGGTATAAGGCAGGGCCTGTTTTCACCCCTCCACTTT. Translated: CSARGIRQGLFSPLHF.

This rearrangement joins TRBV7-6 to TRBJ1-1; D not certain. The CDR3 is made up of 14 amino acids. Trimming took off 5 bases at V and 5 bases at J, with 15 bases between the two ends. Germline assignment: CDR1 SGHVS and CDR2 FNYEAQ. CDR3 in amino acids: CASSKGGIATEAFF. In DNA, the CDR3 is TGTGCCAGCAGCAAGGGAGGGATCGCTACTGAAGCTTTCTTT.

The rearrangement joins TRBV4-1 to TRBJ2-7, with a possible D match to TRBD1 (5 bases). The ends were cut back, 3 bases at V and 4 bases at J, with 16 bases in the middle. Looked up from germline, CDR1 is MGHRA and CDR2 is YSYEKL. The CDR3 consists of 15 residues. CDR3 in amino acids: CASSQYLRVGYEQYF. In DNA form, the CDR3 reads TGCGCCAGCAGCCAGTACCTCAGGGTCGGATACGAGCAGTACTTC.

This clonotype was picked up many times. The CDR3 region is CASSFSGREPYEQYF. DNA of the CDR3: TGTGCCAGCAGTTTTAGCGGGAGGGAGCCCTACGAGCAGTACTTC. This sequence joins TRBV12-3 or TRBV12-4 and TRBJ2-7, with 11 nucleotides matching TRBD2. The V gene end was trimmed by 3 bases and the J gene end by 2 bases; junction bases not matched to a gene: 3. The CDR3 has 15 amino acids.

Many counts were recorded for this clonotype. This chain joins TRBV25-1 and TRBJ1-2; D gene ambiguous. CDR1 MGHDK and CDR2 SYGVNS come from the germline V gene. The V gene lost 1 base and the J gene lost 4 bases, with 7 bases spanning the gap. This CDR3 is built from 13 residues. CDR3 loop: CASSESGPYGYTF. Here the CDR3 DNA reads TGTGCCAGCAGTGAATCCGGCCCCTATGGCTACACCTTC.